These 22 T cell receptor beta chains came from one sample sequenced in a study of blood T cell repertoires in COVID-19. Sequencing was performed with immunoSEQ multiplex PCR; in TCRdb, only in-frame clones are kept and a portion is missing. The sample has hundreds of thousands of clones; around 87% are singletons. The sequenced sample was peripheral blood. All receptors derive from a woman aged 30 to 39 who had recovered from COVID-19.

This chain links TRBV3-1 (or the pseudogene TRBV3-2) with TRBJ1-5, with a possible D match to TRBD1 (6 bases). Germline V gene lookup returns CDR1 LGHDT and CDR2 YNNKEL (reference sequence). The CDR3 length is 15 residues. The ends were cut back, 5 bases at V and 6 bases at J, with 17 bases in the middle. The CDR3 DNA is TGTGCCAGCAGCATCGGCAGGGGAAGAGGTCAGCCCCAGCATTTT. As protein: CASSIGRGRGQPQHF.

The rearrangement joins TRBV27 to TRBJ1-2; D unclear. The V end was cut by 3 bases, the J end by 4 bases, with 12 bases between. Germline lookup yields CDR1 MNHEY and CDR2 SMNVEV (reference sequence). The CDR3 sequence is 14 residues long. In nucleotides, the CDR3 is TGTGCCAGCAGTTTCGGTAAGATCGGCTATGGCTACACCTTC. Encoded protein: CASSFGKIGYGYTF.

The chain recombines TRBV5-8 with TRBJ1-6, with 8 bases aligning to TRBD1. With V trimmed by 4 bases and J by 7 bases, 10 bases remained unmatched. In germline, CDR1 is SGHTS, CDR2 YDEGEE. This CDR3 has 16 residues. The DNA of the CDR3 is TGTGCCAGCAGCGCTGACAGGGGTGGACGGAATTCACCCCTCCACTTT. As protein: CASSADRGGRNSPLHF.

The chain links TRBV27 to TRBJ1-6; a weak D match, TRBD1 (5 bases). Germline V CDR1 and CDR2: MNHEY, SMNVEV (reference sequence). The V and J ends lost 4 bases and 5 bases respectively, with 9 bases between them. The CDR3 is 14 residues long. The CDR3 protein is CASSWGDHNSPLHF. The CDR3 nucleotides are TGTGCCAGCAGTTGGGGCGACCATAATTCACCCCTCCACTTT.

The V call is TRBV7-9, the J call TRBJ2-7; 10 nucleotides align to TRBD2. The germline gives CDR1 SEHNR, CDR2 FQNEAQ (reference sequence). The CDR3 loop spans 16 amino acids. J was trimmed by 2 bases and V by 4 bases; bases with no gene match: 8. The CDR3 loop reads CASSYPASGSPYEQYF. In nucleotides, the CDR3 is TGTGCCAGCAGCTATCCCGCTAGCGGGAGCCCCTACGAGCAGTACTTC.

The DNA for the CDR3 is TGTGCCAGCAGCCATCCCGACAGGGGGCTGTACGAGCAGTACTTC. Its protein product is CASSHPDRGLYEQYF. The chain links TRBV4-2 to TRBJ2-7; 10 bases map to TRBD1. The junction had 6 bases not matched to a gene; V was cut back by 3 bases and J by 4 bases. This CDR3 comprises 15 residues. Germline V gives CDR1 LGHNA, CDR2 YNFKEQ.

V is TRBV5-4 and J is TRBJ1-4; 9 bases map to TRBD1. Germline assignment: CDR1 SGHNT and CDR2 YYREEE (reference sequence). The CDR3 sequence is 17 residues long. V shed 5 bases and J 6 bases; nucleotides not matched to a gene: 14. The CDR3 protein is CASRKGTGRPNDEKLFF. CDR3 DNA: TGTGCCAGCAGGAAAGGGACAGGGAGGCCCAATGATGAAAAACTGTTTTTT.

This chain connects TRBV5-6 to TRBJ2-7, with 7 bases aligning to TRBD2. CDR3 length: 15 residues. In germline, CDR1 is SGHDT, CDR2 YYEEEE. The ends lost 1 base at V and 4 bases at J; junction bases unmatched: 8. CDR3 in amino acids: CASSLLNGRHYEQYF. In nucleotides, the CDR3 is TGTGCCAGCAGCTTGTTGAACGGGAGGCATTACGAGCAGTACTTC. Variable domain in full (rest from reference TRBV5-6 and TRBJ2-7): DAGVTQSPTHLIKTRGQQVTLRCSPKSGHDTVSWYQQALGQGPQFIFQYYEEEERQRGNFPDRFSGHQFPNYSSELNVNALLLGDSALYLCASSLLNGRHYEQYFGPGTRLTVT.

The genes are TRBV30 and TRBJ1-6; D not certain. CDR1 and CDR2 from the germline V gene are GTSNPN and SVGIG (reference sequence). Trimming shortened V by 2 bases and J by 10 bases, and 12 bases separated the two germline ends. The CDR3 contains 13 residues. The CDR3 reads CAWSRGSGSPLHF. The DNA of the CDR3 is TGTGCCTGGAGTCGCGGCTCTGGGTCACCCCTCCACTTT.

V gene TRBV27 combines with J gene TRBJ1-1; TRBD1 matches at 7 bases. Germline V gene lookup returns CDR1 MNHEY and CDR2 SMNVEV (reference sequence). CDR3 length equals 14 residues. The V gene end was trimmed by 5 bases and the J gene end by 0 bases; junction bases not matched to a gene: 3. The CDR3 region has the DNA TGTGCCAGCAGTCCGACAGGGATGAACACTGAAGCTTTCTTT. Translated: CASSPTGMNTEAFF.

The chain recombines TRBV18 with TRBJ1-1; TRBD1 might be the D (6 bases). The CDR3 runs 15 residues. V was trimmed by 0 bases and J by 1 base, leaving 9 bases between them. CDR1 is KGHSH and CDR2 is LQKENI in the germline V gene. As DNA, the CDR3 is TGTGCCAGCTCACCACCCGCAGGGGCGAACACTGAAGCTTTCTTT. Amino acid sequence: CASSPPAGANTEAFF. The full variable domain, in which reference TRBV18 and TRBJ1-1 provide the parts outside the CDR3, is NAGVMQNPRHLVRRRGQEARLRCSPMKGHSHVYWYRQLPEEGLKFMVYLQKENIIDESGMPKERFSAEFPKEGPSILRIQQVVRGDSAAYFCASSPPAGANTEAFFGQGTRLTVV.

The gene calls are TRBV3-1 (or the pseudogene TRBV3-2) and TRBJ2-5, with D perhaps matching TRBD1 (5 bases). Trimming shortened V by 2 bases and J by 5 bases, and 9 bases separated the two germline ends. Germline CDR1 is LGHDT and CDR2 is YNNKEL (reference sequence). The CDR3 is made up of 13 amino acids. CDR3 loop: CASSQRGGETQYF. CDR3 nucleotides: TGTGCCAGCAGCCAAAGGGGTGGGGAGACCCAGTACTTC.

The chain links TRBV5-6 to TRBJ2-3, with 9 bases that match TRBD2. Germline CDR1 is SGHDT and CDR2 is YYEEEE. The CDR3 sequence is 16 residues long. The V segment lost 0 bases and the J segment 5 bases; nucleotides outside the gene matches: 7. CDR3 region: CASSLAGLAGRDTQYF. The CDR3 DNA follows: TGTGCCAGCAGCTTGGCAGGGCTAGCGGGACGAGATACGCAGTATTTT. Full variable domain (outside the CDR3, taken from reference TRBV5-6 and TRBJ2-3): DAGVTQSPTHLIKTRGQQVTLRCSPKSGHDTVSWYQQALGQGPQFIFQYYEEEERQRGNFPDRFSGHQFPNYSSELNVNALLLGDSALYLCASSLAGLAGRDTQYFGPGTRLTVL.

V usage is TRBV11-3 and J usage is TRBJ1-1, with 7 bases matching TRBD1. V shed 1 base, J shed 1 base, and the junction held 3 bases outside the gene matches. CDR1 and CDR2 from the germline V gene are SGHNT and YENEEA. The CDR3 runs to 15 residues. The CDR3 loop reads CASSLGTGENTEAFF. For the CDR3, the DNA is TGTGCCAGCAGCTTAGGGACAGGAGAGAACACTGAAGCTTTCTTT.

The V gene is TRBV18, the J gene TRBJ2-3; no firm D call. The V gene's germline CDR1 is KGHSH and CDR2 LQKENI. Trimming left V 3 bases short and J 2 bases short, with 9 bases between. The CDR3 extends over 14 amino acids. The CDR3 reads CASSPPSLTDTQYF. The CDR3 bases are TGTGCCAGCTCACCCCCGAGCCTCACAGATACGCAGTATTTT.

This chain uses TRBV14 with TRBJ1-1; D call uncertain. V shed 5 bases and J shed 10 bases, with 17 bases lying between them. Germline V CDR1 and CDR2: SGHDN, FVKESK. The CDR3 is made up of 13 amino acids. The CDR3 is CASSSDLRGGAFF. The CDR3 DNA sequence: TGTGCCAGCAGCTCTGACCTAAGAGGTGGAGCTTTCTTT.

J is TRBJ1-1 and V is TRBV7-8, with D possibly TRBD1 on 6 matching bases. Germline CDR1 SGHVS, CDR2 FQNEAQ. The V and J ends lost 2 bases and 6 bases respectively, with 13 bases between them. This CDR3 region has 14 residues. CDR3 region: CASSLNTGSAEAFF. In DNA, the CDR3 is TGTGCCAGCAGCTTAAACACAGGGAGCGCTGAAGCTTTCTTT.

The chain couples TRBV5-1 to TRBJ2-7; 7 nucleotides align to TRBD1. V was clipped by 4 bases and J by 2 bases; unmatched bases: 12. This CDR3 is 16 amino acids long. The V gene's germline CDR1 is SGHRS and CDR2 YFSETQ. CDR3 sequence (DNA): TGCGCCAGCAGCGCGGGTTCCGGGACAGAGACCTACGAGCAGTACTTC. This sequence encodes CASSAGSGTETYEQYF.

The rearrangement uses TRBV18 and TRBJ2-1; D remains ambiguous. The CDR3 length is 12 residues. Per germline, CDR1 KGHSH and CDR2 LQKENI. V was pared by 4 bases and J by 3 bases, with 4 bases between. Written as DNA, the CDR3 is TGTGCCAGCTCACTTCTCTACAATGAGCAGTTCTTC. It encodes CASSLLYNEQFF.

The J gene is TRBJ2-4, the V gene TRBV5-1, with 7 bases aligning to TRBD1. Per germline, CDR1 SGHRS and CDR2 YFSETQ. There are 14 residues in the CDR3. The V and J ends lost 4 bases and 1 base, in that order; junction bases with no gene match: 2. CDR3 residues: CASSLQGAKNIQYF. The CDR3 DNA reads TGCGCCAGCAGCCTACAGGGGGCCAAAAACATTCAGTACTTC.

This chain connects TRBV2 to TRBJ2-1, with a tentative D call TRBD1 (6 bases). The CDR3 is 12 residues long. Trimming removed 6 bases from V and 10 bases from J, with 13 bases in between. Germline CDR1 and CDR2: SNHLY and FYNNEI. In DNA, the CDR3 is TGTGCCAGCAGAACAGGGCCTTGGGAGCAGTTCTTC. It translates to CASRTGPWEQFF.

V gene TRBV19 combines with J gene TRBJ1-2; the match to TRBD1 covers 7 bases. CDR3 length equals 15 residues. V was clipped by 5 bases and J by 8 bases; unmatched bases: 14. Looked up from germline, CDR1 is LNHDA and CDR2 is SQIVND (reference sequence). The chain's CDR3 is CASSLRQGGIYGYTF. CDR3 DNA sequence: TGTGCCAGTAGTTTAAGACAGGGAGGAATATACGGCTACACCTTC.